One sample yielded the 29 T cell receptor beta chains listed below, sequenced in a study of blood T cell repertoires in COVID-19. Only in-frame clones appear in the TCRdb table, and some are missing; sequencing was by immunoSEQ multiplex PCR. The sample records roughly 300,000 clones, roughly 90% being singletons. The sequencing sample was made of PBMCs or T cells enriched from blood (not recorded which). All receptors derive from a woman in her twenties or thirties who had recovered from COVID-19.

The chain combines TRBV9 with TRBJ1-6, with D tentatively TRBD1 (5 bases). The CDR3 sequence is 14 residues long. The V end was cut by 0 bases, the J end by 5 bases, with 6 bases between. CDR1 SGDLS and CDR2 YYNGEE come from the germline V gene. The CDR3: CASSVGGDNSPLHF. As DNA, the CDR3 is TGTGCCAGCAGCGTAGGGGGGGATAATTCACCCCTCCACTTT.

The chain recombines TRBV30 with TRBJ1-5; 9 nucleotides line up with TRBD1. V shed 5 bases and J 4 bases; nucleotides not matched to a gene: 6. This CDR3 region has 14 residues. Germline V gene sequence: CDR1 GTSNPN, CDR2 SVGIG (reference sequence). CDR3 sequence reads: CAWSYGQGNQPQHF. The DNA for the CDR3 is TGTGCCTGGTCATATGGACAGGGGAATCAGCCCCAGCATTTT.

This chain links TRBV7-8 with TRBJ2-7, with a weak D call TRBD2 (5 bases). Trimming cost V 2 bases and J 3 bases, with 14 bases left between them. This CDR3 spans 15 amino acids. From germline, CDR1 is SGHVS and CDR2 FQNEAQ. The CDR3 DNA reads as TGTGCCAGCAGCTTAAGTGGCCAAGAGGGCTACGAGCAGTACTTC. Amino acid sequence: CASSLSGQEGYEQYF.

This clone was counted only a few times. The chain has TRBV2 and TRBJ1-1; TRBD1 might be the D (6 bases). There are 15 residues in the CDR3. V lost 7 bases and J 5 bases, leaving 20 bases between the germline ends. The germline CDR1 and CDR2 sequences are SNHLY and FYNNEI. For the CDR3, the DNA is TGTGCCAGCACCCCCCAGGGGAATATAGGGACTGAAGCTTTCTTT. Encoded protein: CASTPQGNIGTEAFF.

The CDR3 reads CASSIRSSGWKTQYF. The CDR3 nucleotides read TGTGCCAGCAGCATACGTTCTAGCGGGTGGAAGACCCAGTACTTC. The chain recombines TRBV9 with TRBJ2-5; TRBD2 matches 8 bases. Per the germline V gene, CDR1 is SGDLS and CDR2 is YYNGEE. With 4 bases clipped from V and 6 bases from J, the junction kept 11 bases outside the gene matches. The CDR3 length is 15 residues.

J is TRBJ2-7 and V is TRBV9, with TRBD2 as a possible D gene (6 bases). The germline CDR1 and CDR2 sequences are SGDLS and YYNGEE. The ends were cut back, 2 bases at V and 4 bases at J, with 16 bases in the middle. This CDR3 comprises 15 residues. This CDR3 reads CASSVSEGMGYEQYF. Written as DNA, the CDR3 is TGTGCCAGCAGCGTTTCGGAGGGGATGGGTTACGAGCAGTACTTC. Combining the CDR3 with reference TRBV9 and TRBJ2-7 gives the whole variable domain DSGVTQTPKHLITATGQRVTLRCSPRSGDLSVYWYQQSLDQGLQFLIQYYNGEERAKGNILERFSAQQFPDLHSELNLSSLELGDSALYFCASSVSEGMGYEQYFGPGTRLTVT.

The chain combines TRBV5-1 with TRBJ1-1; the match to TRBD1 covers 7 bases. Germline CDR1 and CDR2: SGHRS and YFSETQ. J lost 2 bases, V lost 0 bases, and 4 bases had no gene match. The CDR3 has 15 residues. The CDR3 coding sequence is TGCGCCAGCAGCTTGGCTTTAGGGGGCAACACTGAAGCTTTCTTT. This sequence encodes CASSLALGGNTEAFF.

This chain connects TRBV19 to TRBJ1-5; D is perhaps TRBD1 (5 bases). Germline V gives CDR1 LNHDA, CDR2 SQIVND (reference sequence). Trimming cost V 3 bases and J 6 bases, with 9 bases left between them. The CDR3 sequence is 13 residues long. The CDR3 is CASSIQGPQPQHF. The CDR3 DNA sequence: TGTGCCAGTAGTATCCAGGGTCCTCAGCCCCAGCATTTT.

In this sample, this clone turned up once. The same CDR3 can be traced to other DNA sequences in this sample. This chain links TRBV9 with TRBJ2-3; TRBD2 matches 8 bases. V lost 2 bases, J lost 2 bases, and 1 base stayed unmatched. This CDR3 has 14 residues. Germline assignment: CDR1 SGDLS and CDR2 YYNGEE. The CDR3 loop reads CASSVSGTTDTQYF. Here the CDR3 DNA reads TGTGCCAGCAGCGTTAGCGGGACCACAGATACGCAGTATTTT.

The rearrangement links TRBV28 to TRBJ1-2, with D perhaps TRBD1 (6 bases). Germline V gene data show CDR1 as MDHEN and CDR2 as SYDVKM. V lost 8 bases and J 7 bases, leaving 17 bases between the germline ends. The CDR3 consists of 13 residues. The CDR3 sequence is CASGLRQVGGYTF. The CDR3 bases are TGTGCCAGCGGGTTAAGACAGGTTGGTGGCTACACCTTC.

The CDR3 spells CASSTLGLAGAPYEQYF. The DNA of the CDR3 is TGTGCCAGCAGTACACTAGGACTAGCGGGAGCCCCCTACGAGCAGTACTTC. The chain has TRBV28 and TRBJ2-7; 13 nucleotides match TRBD2. The CDR3 runs 17 residues. Germline V gene data show CDR1 as MDHEN and CDR2 as SYDVKM. Losses at the gene ends were 5 bases for V and 2 bases for J; bases not matched to a gene: 9. The full variable domain, in which reference TRBV28 and TRBJ2-7 provide the parts outside the CDR3, is DVKVTQSSRYLVKRTGEKVFLECVQDMDHENMFWYRQDPGLGLRLIYFSYDVKMKEKGDIPEGYSVSREKKERFSLILESASTNQTSMYLCASSTLGLAGAPYEQYFGPGTRLTVT.

This chain uses TRBV5-1 with TRBJ2-5; 13 bases are shared with TRBD2. The CDR3 has 15 residues. Germline CDR1 reads SGHRS; CDR2 reads YFSETQ. The J segment lost 4 bases and the V segment lost 7 bases, leaving 7 bases of the junction unmatched. CDR3 residues: CASRTSGSDGETQYF. The CDR3 DNA reads as TGCGCCAGCCGGACTAGCGGGAGCGACGGAGAGACCCAGTACTTC.

V gene TRBV4-1 combines with J gene TRBJ2-7, with 14 bases aligning to TRBD2. The CDR3 extends over 16 amino acids. Germline CDR1 is MGHRA and CDR2 is YSYEKL. V lost 1 base, J lost 4 bases, and 3 bases stayed unmatched. The CDR3 nucleotides are TGCGCCAGCAGCCAAGCGGGACTAGCGGGAGAGTACGAGCAGTACTTC. It is translated as CASSQAGLAGEYEQYF.

The V call is TRBV12-3 or TRBV12-4, the J call TRBJ2-5, with D possibly TRBD1 on 6 matching bases. This CDR3 is 13 amino acids long. Trimming took 4 bases from V and 5 from J, leaving 11 bases between them. The CDR3 nucleotides are TGTGCCAGCAGTTCACCGGGACACGAGACCCAGTACTTC. Translated: CASSSPGHETQYF.

This rearrangement joins TRBV7-2 to TRBJ2-1; possible D gene TRBD2, 5 bases. Germline V gene data show CDR1 as SGHTA and CDR2 as FQGNSA. This CDR3 contains 13 residues. V was pared by 8 bases and J by 2 bases, with 10 bases between. The CDR3 coding sequence is TGTGCCAGCCGGACTTCGGCCTACAATGAGCAGTTCTTC. It yields the protein CASRTSAYNEQFF.

The gene calls are TRBV5-1 and TRBJ1-3; 8 bases are a match to TRBD1. Germline CDR1 and CDR2: SGHRS and YFSETQ. This CDR3 spans 16 amino acids. J was trimmed by 2 bases and V by 0 bases; bases with no gene match: 4. The CDR3: CASSLAPGQAGNTIYF. The CDR3 DNA is TGCGCCAGCAGCTTGGCGCCGGGACAGGCTGGAAACACCATATATTTT. Full variable domain (rest looked up from reference TRBV5-1 and TRBJ1-3): KAGVTQTPRYLIKTRGQQVTLSCSPISGHRSVSWYQQTPGQGLQFLFEYFSETQRNKGNFPGRFSGRQFSNSRSEMNVSTLELGDSALYLCASSLAPGQAGNTIYFGEGSWLTVV.

This clone was found once. The J gene is TRBJ2-7, the V gene TRBV6-5, with 7 bases fitting TRBD2. This CDR3 has 13 residues. CDR1 MNHEY and CDR2 SVGAGI come from the germline V gene. Germline trimming cut 7 bases from V and 5 bases from J; bases unmatched to any gene: 8. As DNA, the CDR3 is TGTGCCAGCATCCCCGGGACTACCAACGAGCAGTACTTC. Protein sequence: CASIPGTTNEQYF.

The chain uses TRBV7-2 and TRBJ1-2, with D hard to call. The germline gives CDR1 SGHTA, CDR2 FQGNSA. This CDR3 comprises 12 residues. The V end was cut by 2 bases, the J end by 2 bases, with 3 bases between. CDR3: CASSLQNYGYTF. CDR3 sequence (DNA): TGTGCCAGCAGCTTACAAAACTATGGCTACACCTTC.

The rearrangement joins TRBV6-2 or TRBV6-3 to TRBJ1-1; no firm D call. V shed 4 bases and J shed 1 base, with 13 bases lying between them. The CDR3 totals 15 residues. CDR1 and CDR2 (germline): MNHEY, SVGEGT. The CDR3 reads CASSSGGEGNTEAFF. Written as DNA, the CDR3 is TGTGCCAGCAGTTCCGGCGGGGAGGGGAACACTGAAGCTTTCTTT.

The V call is TRBV5-1, the J call TRBJ1-2, with 7 bases matching TRBD1. Germline V gene lookup returns CDR1 SGHRS and CDR2 YFSETQ. CDR3 length: 15 amino acids. Trimming took 0 bases from V and 0 from J; bases not matched to a gene: 2. The CDR3 DNA follows: TGCGCCAGCAGCTTGGGGGGACAGACTAACTATGGCTACACCTTC. It is translated as CASSLGGQTNYGYTF.

The table lists this clone with a count of one. The chain joins TRBV2 to TRBJ1-2; D perhaps matches TRBD1 (6 bases). The CDR3 is made up of 13 amino acids. V lost 8 bases to trimming and J lost 1 base, with 11 bases between them. CDR1 and CDR2 (germline): SNHLY, FYNNEI. The CDR3 sequence is CASVHRVNYGYTF. The DNA of the CDR3 is TGTGCCAGCGTTCACAGGGTTAACTATGGCTACACCTTC.

This CDR3 is CASSQELVAETQYF. CDR3 DNA sequence: TGTGCCAGCAGCCAAGAATTAGTCGCAGAGACCCAGTACTTC. V and J are TRBV4-2 and TRBJ2-5; D gene uncertain. The CDR3 totals 14 residues. CDR1 LGHNA and CDR2 YNFKEQ come from the germline V gene. V was cut by 0 bases and J by 4 bases, with 9 bases left in between.

The rearrangement uses TRBV11-2 and TRBJ1-1, with D uncertain. CDR3 size: 13 residues. V was pared by 6 bases and J by 7 bases, with 15 bases between. The germline V gene has CDR1 SGHAT and CDR2 FQNNGV. CDR3 loop: CASRPLRGVEAFF. The DNA of the CDR3 is TGTGCCAGCAGGCCGTTGCGCGGGGTTGAAGCTTTCTTT. The entire variable domain, with the rest obtained from reference TRBV11-2 and TRBJ1-1, is as follows: EAGVAQSPRYKIIEKRQSVAFWCNPISGHATLYWYQQILGQGPKLLIQFQNNGVVDDSQLPKDRFSAERLKGVDSTLKIQPAKLEDSAVYLCASRPLRGVEAFFGQGTRLTVV.

This chain connects TRBV28 to TRBJ1-2, with TRBD1 matching 9 bases. V lost 4 bases, J lost 2 bases, and 5 bases stayed unmatched. Germline-derived CDR1 and CDR2 are MDHEN and SYDVKM. This CDR3 has 15 amino acids. CDR3 DNA sequence: TGTGCCAGCAGTTCGTACAGGGGGCCGAACTATGGCTACACCTTC. Its protein product is CASSSYRGPNYGYTF.

This clone occurred once. This chain joins TRBV20-1 and TRBJ1-2; D unclear. The V gene's germline CDR1 is DFQATT and CDR2 SNEGSKA (reference sequence). The length of the CDR3 is 11 residues. The CDR3 protein is CSRRESYGYTF. The DNA for the CDR3 is TGCAGCCGTCGGGAGAGCTATGGCTACACCTTC.

The V gene is TRBV7-3, the J gene TRBJ2-1; 14 positions agree with TRBD2. In germline, CDR1 is SGHTA, CDR2 FQGTGA. After removal of 5 bases from V and 5 bases from J, the junction contained 2 bases not matched to a gene. This CDR3 region has 15 residues. CDR3 bases: TGTGCCAGCAGCCTGGGACTAGCGGGGGACAATGAGCAGTTCTTC. Protein product: CASSLGLAGDNEQFF.

The chain carries TRBV6-4 and TRBJ1-6; D remains unclear. The CDR3 is 14 amino acids. Germline V CDR1 and CDR2: MRHNA, SNTAGT. V gave up 8 bases and J gave up 6 bases, with 14 bases separating them. The CDR3 DNA follows: TGTGCCAGCCAACAGTTCTCCCCTAATTCACCCCTCCACTTT. Translated, it gives CASQQFSPNSPLHF.

The rearrangement links TRBV23-1 to TRBJ1-1; D is uncertain. TRBV23-1 carries the ORF label, with uncertain function. V was pared by 4 bases and J by 11 bases, with 8 bases between. The CDR3 consists of 10 residues. The CDR3 DNA is TGCGCCAGCAGTCTCGAGTCCGCTTTCTTT. Translation: CASSLESAFF.

The chain combines TRBV29-1 with TRBJ2-7; D perhaps matches TRBD1 (5 bases). Germline V gene lookup returns CDR1 SQVTM and CDR2 ANQGSEA. The CDR3 covers 13 residues. V lost 4 bases, J lost 3 bases, and 13 bases lay in between. CDR3 coding DNA: TGCAGCGTTGCTCTGGGGCAGAACTACGAGCAGTACTTC. Protein product: CSVALGQNYEQYF.